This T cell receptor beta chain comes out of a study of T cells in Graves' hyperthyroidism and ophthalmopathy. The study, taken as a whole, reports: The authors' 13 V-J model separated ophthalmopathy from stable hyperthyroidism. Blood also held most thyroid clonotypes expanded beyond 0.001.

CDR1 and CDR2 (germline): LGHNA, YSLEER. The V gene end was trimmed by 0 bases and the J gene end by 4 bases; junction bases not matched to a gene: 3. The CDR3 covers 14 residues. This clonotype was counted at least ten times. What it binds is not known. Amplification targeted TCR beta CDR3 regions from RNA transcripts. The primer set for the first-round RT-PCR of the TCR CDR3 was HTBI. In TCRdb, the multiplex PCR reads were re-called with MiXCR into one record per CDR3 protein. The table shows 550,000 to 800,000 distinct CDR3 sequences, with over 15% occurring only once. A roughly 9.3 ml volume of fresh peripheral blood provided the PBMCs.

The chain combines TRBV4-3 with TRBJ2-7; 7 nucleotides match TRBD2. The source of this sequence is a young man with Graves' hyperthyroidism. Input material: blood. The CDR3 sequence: CASSQDASGYEQYF. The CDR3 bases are TGCGCCAGCAGCCAAGATGCTAGCGGTTACGAGCAGTACTTC.